Sequencing of this T cell receptor beta chain was carried out in a study of blood T cell repertoires in COVID-19. Those enrolled in Seattle joined during active infection and were followed longitudinally afterward. In the original processing: Reference gene primer amplification yielded estimated nucleated cell counts. TCRdb's table, derived via immunoSEQ multiplex PCR, lists solely in-frame clones and lacks some. The V and J calls and clone size are taken from that table; D and trimming were inferred from the DNA. The sample gives over 85,000 clones, roughly 84% of which show up once; approximately 3% is in the top ten. The CDR3 is 12 amino acids. CDR1 is SQVTM, CDR2 ANQGSEA, per germline. The V end was cut by 3 bases, the J end by 4 bases, with 9 bases between.

The source of this sequence is a woman aged 80 or over with COVID-19, enrolled during active disease. Sequencing input: peripheral blood. The chain employs TRBV29-1 and TRBJ2-5; possibly TRBD2 for D (5 bases). The CDR3 loop reads CSVERVRETQYF. DNA for the CDR3: TGCAGCGTTGAGAGGGTTCGAGAGACCCAGTACTTC. Based on the CDR3 plus reference TRBV29-1 and TRBJ2-5, the full variable domain is SAVISQKPSRDICQRGTSLTIQCQVDSQVTMMFWYRQQPGQSLTLIATANQGSEATYESGFVIDKFPISRPNLTFSTLTVSNMSPEDSSIYLCSVERVRETQYFGPGTRLLVL.